The TCR beta chain under discussion was sequenced for a study of blood T cell repertoires in COVID-19. The method was immunoSEQ multiplex PCR; TCRdb's version includes in-frame clones alone and lacks a portion of them. This sample has around 16,000 clones; 80% to 90% occur once, and the top ten carry around a fifth. This CDR3 region has 17 residues. J was trimmed by 3 bases and V by 6 bases; bases with no gene match: 7. Germline lookup yields CDR1 MDHEN and CDR2 SYDVKM. The chain combines TRBV28 with TRBJ2-6; 11 nucleotides match TRBD1. Sample: peripheral blood. The TCR comes from a man aged 80 or over with active COVID-19. CDR3 sequence (DNA): TGTGCCAGCAGCCCTAGGACAGGGGGCTTTGGGGCCAACGTCCTGACTTTC. It codes for CASSPRTGGFGANVLTF.